This T cell receptor beta chain is from a study of cytotoxic CD8 clonotypes in ibrutinib-treated CLL. Overall study: Following a median about eleven months of treatment, with a range of 6 to 36, response samples were taken.

To note about this clone: What it recognizes is unknown.

The repertoire was sequenced with immunoSEQ multiplex PCR; TCRdb's copy has only in-frame clones and lacks some. There are 70,000 to 85,000 clones in the sample; 80% occur only once, and 7.5% to 9.5% lies in the top ten. Findings of the study overall: Baseline values of clonality outstripped age-matched healthy donors and followed circulating CD8+ T-cell counts. Before falling back toward baseline at progression, clonality had risen at the time of ibrutinib response.

This CDR3 is 14 amino acids long. CDR1 is LNHDA, CDR2 SQIVND, per germline (reference sequence). V was pared by 3 bases and J by 2 bases, with 9 bases between. This specimen consisted of PBMCs, obtained at disease progression, from a patient treated with ibrutinib. The chain combines TRBV19 with TRBJ2-3; TRBD2 might be the D (6 bases). This sequence originates from a human donor with chronic lymphocytic leukemia. The CDR3 loop is CASSMEGYTDTQYF. CDR3 bases: TGTGCCAGTAGTATGGAGGGGTACACAGATACGCAGTATTTT.